Listed below are T cell receptor beta chains from one sample, sequenced in a study of glioma-infiltrating T cells after dendritic cell vaccination. Only in-frame clones appear in the TCRdb table, and some are missing; sequencing was by immunoSEQ multiplex PCR. There are about 50,000 clones in the sample; roughly 84% occur only once, and 9% lies in the top ten. The sequencing here drew on blood, taken after dendritic cell vaccination. Receptor source: a human donor with glioblastoma. CDR3s include the opening cysteine and the closing phenylalanine or tryptophan. A D gene is named only where the DNA matches it firmly.

d_gene	v_gene	j_gene	CDR3nt	CDR3aa
.	TRBV2	TRBJ2-3	TGTGCCAGCAGTGTGAGGACAGCAGGAGATACGCAGTATTTT	CASSVRTAGDTQYF
TRBD1	TRBV2	TRBJ1-3	TGTGCCAGCGCGAAAGATTGGGGACAGGGACCTGGAAACACCATATATTTT	CASAKDWGQGPGNTIYF
.	TRBV5-1	TRBJ1-1	TGCGCCAGCAGCTTGGACCGACAAGGAGGGATGGCTGAAGCTTTCTTT	CASSLDRQGGMAEAFF
TRBD2	TRBV4-3	TRBJ2-7	TGCGCCAGCAGCCAAGACTGGCGGGGGGCCTCCTACGAGCAGTACTTC	CASSQDWRGASYEQYF
TRBD1	TRBV4-3	TRBJ1-5	TGCGCCAGCAGCCACGGGACCGGGACAGAGGGTCAGCCCCAGCATTTT	CASSHGTGTEGQPQHF
TRBD1	TRBV7-2	TRBJ1-5	TGTGCCAGCAGTTACAGGGGGAATCAGCCCCAGCATTTT	CASSYRGNQPQHF
.	TRBV5-1	TRBJ2-5	TGCGCCAGCAGCTGGGTACTAGGCCGCCAAGAGACCCAGTACTTC	CASSWVLGRQETQYF
TRBD1	TRBV7-7	TRBJ2-5	TGTGCTAGCAGCTTAGGGGTGGGACAGCAAGAGACCCAGTACTTC	CASSLGVGQQETQYF
TRBD1	TRBV5-4	TRBJ2-7	TGTGCCAGCAGTCATACAGGGGACGAGCAGTACTTC	CASSHTGDEQYF
.	TRBV28	TRBJ2-1	TGTGCCAGCAGACCGCAACTAGTTTTCAATGAGCAGTTCTTC	CASRPQLVFNEQFF
.	TRBV18	TRBJ2-3	TGTGCCAGCTTACCTGTCACCAGGGTTCCAGATACGCAGTATTTT	CASLPVTRVPDTQYF
TRBD2	TRBV13	TRBJ2-3	TGTGCCAGCAGCAGGGGAGGGGCTAGCGTCACAGATACGCAGTATTTT	CASSRGGASVTDTQYF
TRBD2	TRBV10-2	TRBJ2-3	TGCGCCAGCAGCAGGGGACTAGCCGGCCGTACGCAGTATTTT	CASSRGLAGRTQYF
.	TRBV7-9	TRBJ1-2	TGTGCCAGCAGCTTAGGACAACCCTCCGAGGGCTATGGCTACACCTTC	CASSLGQPSEGYGYTF
.	TRBV7-6	TRBJ2-2	TGTGCCAGCGAAGGGGTCATGAACACCGGGGAGCTGTTTTTT	CASEGVMNTGELFF
TRBD2	TRBV4-1	TRBJ2-5	TGCGCCAGCAGCCAGACTAGCGGGGGGGCCCTTGAAGAGACCCAGTACTTC	CASSQTSGGALEETQYF
.	TRBV7-2	TRBJ1-1	TGTGCCAGCAGCTCACCCGGGATGGGTGAAGCTTTCTTT	CASSSPGMGEAFF
TRBD1	TRBV6-5	TRBJ2-7	TGTGCCAGCAGTTACGGAGGACAGGGCTCCTCCTACGAGCAGTACTTC	CASSYGGQGSSYEQYF
TRBD2	TRBV28	TRBJ2-3	TGTGCCAGCAGTTTAGGGGCTCTAGCGGGGGGTCCGGATACGCAGTATTTT	CASSLGALAGGPDTQYF
TRBD1	TRBV28	TRBJ1-2	TGTGCCAGCAGGCTGGGCAGGGGGCAAGGTTTTGGCTACACCTTC	CASRLGRGQGFGYTF
TRBD1	TRBV10-3	TRBJ2-7	TGTGCCATCAGTGGAAGTGACAGGGTGTCCTACGAGCAGTACTTC	CAISGSDRVSYEQYF
.	TRBV6-5	TRBJ2-5	TGTGCCAGCAGTGAAGTCAGATTCCAAGAGACCCAGTACTTC	CASSEVRFQETQYF
TRBD1	TRBV7-2	TRBJ1-4	TGTGCCAGCAGCTTAGTAGGGGGCAGTAATGAAAAACTGTTTTTT	CASSLVGGSNEKLFF
TRBD1	TRBV27	TRBJ2-5	TGTGCCAGCAGTCCAGGGACAGGGAACGCAGAGACCCAGTACTTC	CASSPGTGNAETQYF
TRBD1	TRBV28	TRBJ1-1	TGTGCCAGCAGTTTTTACAGGGGGGAAGAAGCTTTCTTT	CASSFYRGEEAFF
.	TRBV23-1	TRBJ1-5	TGCGCCAGCAGGCGGGGCAGGGTGAACAATCAGCCCCAGCATTTT	CASRRGRVNNQPQHF
TRBD1	TRBV18	TRBJ1-4	TGTGCCAGCTCACCCGGACAGGGGTCTTTTGTGGAAAAACTGTTTTTT	CASSPGQGSFVEKLFF
.	TRBV5-6	TRBJ2-3	TGTGCCAGCAGCGTGGGATTCGGTATGGCAGATACGCAGTATTTT	CASSVGFGMADTQYF
.	TRBV7-9	TRBJ2-7	TGTGCCAGCAGCTCCGACAGGAGCTCCTACGAGCAGTACTTC	CASSSDRSSYEQYF
.	TRBV11-3	TRBJ1-1	TGTGCCAGCAGCTTAGACCCTCTCGCTGAAGCTTTCTTT	CASSLDPLAEAFF
.	TRBV29-1	TRBJ1-2	TGCAGCGTGTTCGGCTATGGCTACACCTTC	CSVFGYGYTF
.	TRBV15	TRBJ1-2	TGTGCCACCAGAGAAGCGCGGCAGGGGTTGCGTGGCTACACCTTC	CATREARQGLRGYTF
TRBD1	TRBV6-5	TRBJ1-3	TGTGCCAGCAGTTACTCAGACAGGGCTGGAAACACCATATATTTT	CASSYSDRAGNTIYF
.	TRBV7-9	TRBJ2-3	TGTGCCAGCAGCCCAGTAAAGGATACGCAGTATTTT	CASSPVKDTQYF
TRBD1	TRBV6-5	TRBJ1-2	TGTGCCACCACAGGGGTGGGCTATGGCTACACCTTC	CATTGVGYGYTF
TRBD1	TRBV4-1	TRBJ1-5	TGCGCCAGCAGCCCTCGGGGACAGGGGGCCGATAGCAATCAGCCCCAGCATTTT	CASSPRGQGADSNQPQHF